The 29 T cell receptor beta chains in this list originate from one sample, sequenced in a study of beta chain features in type 1 diabetes. Study observations and caveats: People with Type 1 diabetes carried modestly yet significantly shorter TCRB CDR3s in all four CD4+ subsets.

The authors reverse transcribed all of the isolated RNA, so sequencing captured expressed TCRB transcripts. Here immunoSEQ multiplex PCR was the method, and the copy in TCRdb shows in-frame clones only, minus some. The table has approximately 600,000 clones, approximately 13% seen once. Their antigen targets remain unknown. The sample consisted of naive CD4+ T cells from blood. These receptors came from a man between 25 and 39 years old with type 1 diabetes.

The chain carries TRBV27 and TRBJ1-5; TRBD1 matches at 7 bases. The ends lost 2 bases at V and 5 bases at J; junction bases unmatched: 6. The CDR3 covers 15 residues. Germline V gene lookup returns CDR1 MNHEY and CDR2 SMNVEV (reference sequence). In DNA form, the CDR3 reads TGTGCCAGCAGTTTAACAGGGGTTCTGCATCAGCCCCAGCATTTT. Translated, it gives CASSLTGVLHQPQHF.

This clone occurred a few times. The chain is built from TRBV30 and TRBJ1-6; D is possibly TRBD1 (5 bases). This CDR3 has 15 amino acids. The ends were cut back, 2 bases at V and 8 bases at J, with 16 bases in the middle. Germline V gene sequence: CDR1 GTSNPN, CDR2 SVGIG (reference sequence). The CDR3 is CAWSYQGLRDSPLHF. Written as DNA, the CDR3 is TGTGCCTGGAGTTACCAGGGTCTTCGGGATTCACCCCTCCACTTT.

The V and J genes are TRBV12-5 and TRBJ1-1, with D maybe TRBD1 (5 bases). Germline CDR1 reads LGHNT; CDR2 reads FRNRAP. The CDR3 totals 13 residues. The V and J ends lost 6 bases and 3 bases respectively, with 11 bases between them. The CDR3 protein is CASGRAGDTEAFF. CDR3 bases: TGTGCTAGTGGCAGGGCCGGGGACACTGAAGCTTTCTTT.

This clone was recorded a few times. The rearrangement links TRBV25-1 to TRBJ1-1; no clear D gene. Trimming took off 7 bases at V and 3 bases at J, with 6 bases between the two ends. Germline V gene sequence: CDR1 MGHDK, CDR2 SYGVNS. The CDR3 length is 11 residues. The CDR3 region is CASKGHTEAFF. The DNA for the CDR3 is TGTGCCAGCAAGGGCCACACTGAAGCTTTCTTT. Together with reference TRBV25-1 and TRBJ1-1, the CDR3 gives the full variable domain: EADIYQTPRYLVIGTGKKITLECSQTMGHDKMYWYQQDPGMELHLIHYSYGVNSTEKGDLSSESTVSRIRTEHFPLTLESARPSHTSQYLCASKGHTEAFFGQGTRLTVV.

The genes are TRBV27 and TRBJ2-7; the D gene could be TRBD1 or TRBD2 (5 bases each). Germline V CDR1 and CDR2: MNHEY, SMNVEV (reference sequence). The CDR3 has 14 residues. V gave up 5 bases and J gave up 3 bases, with 14 bases separating them. The CDR3 coding sequence is TGTGCCAGCAGTGCCCGGGACGGTTTCTACGAGCAGTACTTC. Translation gives CASSARDGFYEQYF.

This clone showed up just a few times. The V call is TRBV2, the J call TRBJ2-3, with a tentative D call TRBD1 (5 bases). The CDR3 totals 16 residues. Germline V gene sequence: CDR1 SNHLY, CDR2 FYNNEI. The V gene lost 4 bases and the J gene lost 0 bases, with 14 bases spanning the gap. CDR3: CASSADRQSSTDTQYF. The CDR3 DNA is TGTGCCAGCAGTGCCGACCGACAGTCTAGCACAGATACGCAGTATTTT.

This clone was counted between two and nine times. The V gene is TRBV10-3, the J gene TRBJ1-6, with D unclear. The V gene's germline CDR1 is ENHRY and CDR2 SYGVKD. CDR3 length: 14 amino acids. V shed 2 bases and J shed 10 bases, with 12 bases lying between them. The CDR3 nucleotides read TGTGCCATCAGTGAGCGGGAGCCCGGCTCACCCCTCCACTTT. As protein: CAISEREPGSPLHF.

This chain joins TRBV18 and TRBJ2-7; D is possibly TRBD2 (6 bases). Trimming shortened V by 1 base and J by 7 bases, and 11 bases separated the two germline ends. This CDR3 comprises 13 residues. CDR1 is KGHSH and CDR2 is LQKENI in the germline V gene. This CDR3 reads CASSPHNSGEQYF. CDR3 bases: TGTGCCAGCTCACCACACAACAGCGGGGAGCAGTACTTC.

Only a few counts were recorded for this clone. The gene calls are TRBV9 and TRBJ2-1; TRBD1 aligns across 7 bases. V shed 3 bases and J 8 bases; nucleotides not matched to a gene: 2. CDR1 and CDR2 (germline): SGDLS, YYNGEE. The CDR3 length is 12 residues. CDR3 in amino acids: CASSATGYEQFF. The CDR3 DNA reads as TGTGCCAGCAGCGCGACAGGGTATGAGCAGTTCTTC.

This chain connects TRBV7-2 to TRBJ2-7; D unresolved. The germline V and J ends were trimmed by 5 bases and 10 bases, with 12 bases remaining between them. CDR3 size: 11 residues. Germline V lookup: CDR1 SGHTA, CDR2 FQGNSA. This chain's CDR3 is CASSLGGSQYF. The CDR3 nucleotides are TGTGCCAGCAGCCTTGGCGGAAGCCAGTACTTC.

The rearrangement uses TRBV4-1 and TRBJ2-3; D is undetermined. V was clipped by 2 bases and J by 6 bases, with 12 bases between them. CDR3 length: 14 residues. Germline values: CDR1 MGHRA, CDR2 YSYEKL. For the CDR3, the DNA is TGCGCCAGCAGCCAACCCACCGAAGGGGATACGCAGTATTTT. Translating gives CASSQPTEGDTQYF.

This clone was seen a few times. The rearrangement joins TRBV5-1 to TRBJ2-6; TRBD1 agrees at 7 bases. The CDR3 is made up of 16 amino acids. V shed 4 bases, J shed 4 bases, and the junction held 8 bases outside the gene matches. CDR1 is SGHRS and CDR2 is YFSETQ in the germline V gene. CDR3: CASSASTGPGANVLTF. The CDR3, as DNA: TGCGCCAGCAGCGCATCGACAGGGCCCGGGGCCAACGTCCTGACTTTC.

A few counts support this clone. The chain has TRBV18 and TRBJ2-1, with D possibly being TRBD2 (6 bases). Germline V gene sequence: CDR1 KGHSH, CDR2 LQKENI. The CDR3 contains 14 residues. V lost 2 bases to trimming and J lost 7 bases, with 12 bases between them. CDR3 protein: CASSPAGAGNEQFF. Here the CDR3 DNA reads TGTGCCAGCTCACCAGCTGGGGCGGGGAATGAGCAGTTCTTC.

The V and J genes are TRBV18 and TRBJ2-2; perhaps D is TRBD1 or TRBD2 (5 bases each). V dropped 1 base and J dropped 0 bases, with 6 bases sitting between them. The CDR3 length is 15 residues. Per germline, CDR1 KGHSH and CDR2 LQKENI. CDR3 DNA: TGTGCCAGCTCACCACGGGGGACGAACACCGGGGAGCTGTTTTTT. Its translation: CASSPRGTNTGELFF. The full variable domain, completed using reference TRBV18 and TRBJ2-2, is NAGVMQNPRHLVRRRGQEARLRCSPMKGHSHVYWYRQLPEEGLKFMVYLQKENIIDESGMPKERFSAEFPKEGPSILRIQQVVRGDSAAYFCASSPRGTNTGELFFGEGSRLTVL.

This clone has more than one count but fewer than ten. The chain is built from TRBV9 and TRBJ2-1; a possible D gene is TRBD1 (6 bases). CDR3 length: 14 residues. Per the germline V gene, CDR1 is SGDLS and CDR2 is YYNGEE. Deletions cut 3 bases from V and 7 bases from J, with 14 bases between. The DNA of the CDR3 is TGTGCCAGCAGCGCCCAGACAGGCCGTAATGAGCAGTTCTTC. This gives the protein CASSAQTGRNEQFF.

V gene TRBV4-3 combines with J gene TRBJ1-4; D is unclear. CDR3 length: 16 amino acids. Germline CDR1 and CDR2: LGHNA and YSLEER. The V gene lost 5 bases and the J gene lost 7 bases, with 20 bases spanning the gap. This chain's CDR3 is CASSEGSLPLGEKLFF. CDR3 coding DNA: TGCGCCAGCAGCGAAGGAAGTCTCCCCCTCGGTGAAAAACTGTTTTTT.

The sample holds a few counts of this clone. V is TRBV29-1 and J is TRBJ2-7; 7 bases fit TRBD1. With V trimmed by 7 bases and J by 2 bases, 5 bases remained unmatched. The CDR3 spans 12 residues. Germline assignment: CDR1 SQVTM and CDR2 ANQGSEA. The CDR3 protein is CSGGQVTYEQYF. The CDR3 nucleotides read TGCAGCGGTGGACAGGTTACCTACGAGCAGTACTTC.

The chain couples TRBV10-3 to TRBJ2-7; 10 nucleotides align to TRBD1. V dropped 4 bases and J dropped 3; count of bases not matched to a gene: 6. Germline CDR1 reads ENHRY; CDR2 reads SYGVKD. The CDR3 loop spans 15 amino acids. The CDR3 sequence: CAISALGQGDYEQYF. In DNA, the CDR3 is TGTGCCATCAGTGCCCTCGGACAGGGGGACTACGAGCAGTACTTC.

This sequence joins TRBV4-3 and TRBJ2-7, with TRBD2 as a possible D gene (5 bases). The CDR3 spans 16 residues. V shed 0 bases and J shed 0 bases, with 12 bases lying between them. Germline CDR1 is LGHNA and CDR2 is YSLEER. CDR3 DNA sequence: TGCGCCAGCAGCCAAGATCGGGGTCTGAGCTCCTACGAGCAGTACTTC. Its protein is CASSQDRGLSSYEQYF.

The CDR3 is CASSLDPYRAEQYF. For the CDR3, the DNA is TGTGCCAGCAGCTTAGATCCCTACAGGGCCGAGCAGTACTTC. The V gene is TRBV11-2, the J gene TRBJ2-7, with D possibly matching TRBD1 (6 bases). The CDR3 runs 14 residues. Trimming shortened V by 0 bases and J by 6 bases, and 12 bases separated the two germline ends. Germline CDR1 reads SGHAT; CDR2 reads FQNNGV.

The chain has TRBV4-3 and TRBJ1-5, with 11 bases fitting TRBD1. The ends lost 4 bases at V and 3 bases at J; junction bases unmatched: 8. CDR3 length: 17 residues. Germline CDR1 reads LGHNA; CDR2 reads YSLEER. In DNA, the CDR3 is TGCGCCAGCAGCCCTTCTTGGGACAGGGGGTACAATCAGCCCCAGCATTTT. Its protein product is CASSPSWDRGYNQPQHF.

The rearrangement joins TRBV11-3 to TRBJ2-1, with a tentative D call TRBD1 (5 bases). Germline V CDR1 and CDR2: SGHNT, YENEEA. V was pared by 1 base and J by 2 bases, with 6 bases between. The CDR3 contains 14 residues. The CDR3 loop is CASSLAGPYNEQFF. DNA of the CDR3: TGTGCCAGCAGCTTAGCAGGGCCCTACAATGAGCAGTTCTTC.

The chain combines TRBV11-1 with TRBJ2-3, with D possibly matching TRBD1 (6 bases). This CDR3 contains 16 residues. Germline CDR1 and CDR2: SGHAT and FQDESV (reference sequence). Between the trimmed V and J ends, which lost 1 base and 4 bases, there was a span of 15 bases. CDR3 sequence: CASSLVGGKFPDTQYF. The DNA of the CDR3 is TGTGCCAGCAGCTTAGTAGGGGGAAAGTTTCCAGATACGCAGTATTTT.

This chain links TRBV7-9 with TRBJ1-5; 7 nucleotides align to TRBD1. Germline V gives CDR1 SEHNR, CDR2 FQNEAQ (reference sequence). The length of the CDR3 is 13 residues. Trimming took 7 bases from V and 4 from J; bases not matched to a gene: 4. The CDR3 bases are TGTGCCAGCACCACGACAGGGAATCAGCCCCAGCATTTT. Protein sequence: CASTTTGNQPQHF.

This clone was observed a few times. Distinct nucleotide sequences in the sample also encode this CDR3. The rearrangement uses TRBV20-1 and TRBJ1-2; D is perhaps TRBD1 (5 bases). The CDR3 contains 11 residues. From germline, CDR1 is DFQATT and CDR2 SNEGSKA (reference sequence). V lost 3 bases and J 8 bases, leaving 10 bases between the germline ends. The CDR3 DNA follows: TGCAGTGCTAGTTGGGGGAACGGCTACACCTTC. It is translated as CSASWGNGYTF.

This clone was seen only a few times. This sequence joins TRBV7-9 and TRBJ1-5; D gene ambiguous. The CDR3 has 13 residues. Deletions cut 3 bases from V and 5 bases from J, with 8 bases between. Germline V gene data show CDR1 as SEHNR and CDR2 as FQNEAQ (reference sequence). CDR3 bases: TGTGCCAGCAGCTTTTCCCTGGATCAGCCCCAGCATTTT. Translated: CASSFSLDQPQHF.

CDR3 coding DNA: TGTGCCAGCATCGGGGACAGAACCGGGGATACGCAGTATTTT. Protein product: CASIGDRTGDTQYF. This sequence joins TRBV7-9 and TRBJ2-3; 7 bases line up with TRBD1. The CDR3 totals 14 residues. Looked up from germline, CDR1 is SEHNR and CDR2 is FQNEAQ (reference sequence). Germline trimming cut 7 bases from V and 6 bases from J; bases unmatched to any gene: 10.

This clone was observed a handful of times. CDR3 sequence reads: CAKSKRQDNIQYF. The DNA of the CDR3 is TGTGCCAAGAGTAAACGACAGGATAACATTCAGTACTTC. This chain connects TRBV2 to TRBJ2-4, with D possibly TRBD1 on 6 matching bases. V was pared by 10 bases and J by 7 bases, with 17 bases between. This CDR3 has 13 residues. Germline values: CDR1 SNHLY, CDR2 FYNNEI.

This clone has just a few counts. The chain links TRBV7-9 to TRBJ2-3; 10 bases line up with TRBD2. Germline-derived CDR1 and CDR2 are SEHNR and FQNEAQ (reference sequence). The CDR3 is 14 residues long. The trim removed 11 bases at V and 2 bases at J, leaving 7 bases unmatched. DNA for the CDR3: TGTGCCGGGAGACTAGCGGGCGCCACAGATACGCAGTATTTT. Translation: CAGRLAGATDTQYF. Full variable domain (rest looked up from reference TRBV7-9 and TRBJ2-3): DTGVSQNPRHKITKRGQNVTFRCDPISEHNRLYWYRQTLGQGPEFLTYFQNEAQLEKSRLLSDRFSAERPKGSFSTLEIQRTEQGDSAMYLCAGRLAGATDTQYFGPGTRLTVL.